Following are 2 T cell receptor beta chains from one sample sequenced in a study of vaccination and CD4 T cells after COVID-19. Their cognate antigens are unknown. Noted treatment: approximately 9-day PBMC culture with coronavirus spike peptide pools or control peptides (ViraFEST assay). The Oncomine TCR Beta short-read assay was applied to DNA of cultured CD4+ T cells. TCRdb passed the PCR reads through MiXCR, listing each CDR3 protein once. The sample contains about 22,000 distinct CDR3 sequences, roughly half of which appear only once. Sequenced: CD4+ T cells from blood, cultured in vitro. These receptors all stem from a human donor who had recovered from COVID-19.

On this clonotype itself: The junction differs from germline at one of its ends, possibly a read error. V and J are TRBV20-1 and TRBJ2-3, with 8 bases matching TRBD1. CDR1 is DFQATT and CDR2 is SNEGSKA in the germline V gene (reference sequence). CDR3 size: 16 residues. CDR3 protein: CSAPSLGQGITNTQYF. The CDR3 DNA reads TGCAGTGCCCCATCCTTAGGACAGGGCATCACAAATACGCAGTATTTT.

This clonotype was seen a few times. The CDR3 DNA sequence: TGTGCCAGTGCGGGACAGGGCGGTGAAGCTTTCTTT. Its protein product is CASAGQGGEAFF. The chain joins TRBV19 to TRBJ1-1; 9 nucleotides match TRBD1. V was clipped by 8 bases and J by 7 bases; unmatched bases: 5. This CDR3 has 12 residues. Per germline, CDR1 LNHDA and CDR2 SQIVND (reference sequence).